A single sample gave rise to the 6 T cell receptor beta chains below, sequenced in a study of T cell responses to AZD1222 COVID-19 vaccine (dated by TCRdb to about 2021). The sample's time point, from its label and the paper: about 28 days (+/-7) after the second vaccine dose. Library generation was performed with the immunoSEQ multiplex PCR assay. Imported from immuneACCESS, the table was reduced by TCRdb to in-frame sequences with V and J called. These copies leave out some clones; in studies compared against another copy, an unresolved V gene accounts for under half, and the cause of the remainder is not known. The sample has about 150,000 clones on record, around 90% of them singletons. The ten largest clones add up to 3% to 4% of the sample. The sequencing here drew on peripheral blood, taken 28 days after the second AZD1222 dose. The source is an adult who received the AZD1222 COVID-19 vaccine.

The V gene is TRBV3-1 (or the pseudogene TRBV3-2), the J gene TRBJ1-2; D is undetermined. The CDR3 covers 14 residues. Germline V gene lookup returns CDR1 LGHDT and CDR2 YNNKEL (reference sequence). Trimming removed 2 bases at V and 2 bases at J, with 9 bases between. The CDR3 loop reads CASSQSPVNYGYTF. The CDR3 bases are TGTGCCAGCAGCCAAAGTCCGGTGAACTATGGCTACACCTTC.

The V and J genes are TRBV29-1 and TRBJ1-2, with D uncertain. The length of the CDR3 is 14 residues. Germline loops: CDR1 SQVTM, CDR2 ANQGSEA. V was shortened by 1 base and J by 2 bases, with 11 bases between the two germline ends. The CDR3 sequence is CSVEVGVSNYGYTF. The CDR3 coding sequence is TGCAGCGTTGAAGTGGGCGTGTCGAACTATGGCTACACCTTC. Supplemented by reference TRBV29-1 and TRBJ1-2, the full variable domain reads SAVISQKPSRDICQRGTSLTIQCQVDSQVTMMFWYRQQPGQSLTLIATANQGSEATYESGFVIDKFPISRPNLTFSTLTVSNMSPEDSSIYLCSVEVGVSNYGYTFGSGTRLTVV.

The rearrangement links TRBV29-1 to TRBJ1-5; 9 nucleotides agree with TRBD1. There are 14 residues in the CDR3. V dropped 7 bases and J dropped 8; count of bases not matched to a gene: 12. CDR1 is SQVTM and CDR2 is ANQGSEA in the germline V gene. The CDR3 is CSALPTGGGEPQHF. The CDR3 region has the DNA TGCAGCGCACTACCCACAGGGGGCGGTGAGCCCCAGCATTTT. The full variable domain, completed using reference TRBV29-1 and TRBJ1-5, is SAVISQKPSRDICQRGTSLTIQCQVDSQVTMMFWYRQQPGQSLTLIATANQGSEATYESGFVIDKFPISRPNLTFSTLTVSNMSPEDSSIYLCSALPTGGGEPQHFGDGTRLSIL.

This clone was observed once. The V and J genes are TRBV11-2 and TRBJ2-3, with 12 bases lining up with TRBD2. From germline, CDR1 is SGHAT and CDR2 FQNNGV. Germline trimming cut 2 bases from V and 2 bases from J; bases unmatched to any gene: 2. CDR3 length: 16 residues. CDR3 bases: TGTGCCAGCAGCTTAACTAGCGGGAGGTACACAGATACGCAGTATTTT. Protein product: CASSLTSGRYTDTQYF.

The V gene is TRBV19, the J gene TRBJ2-3; 8 nucleotides align to TRBD2. The V and J ends lost 5 bases and 1 base, in that order; junction bases with no gene match: 5. Germline V gives CDR1 LNHDA, CDR2 SQIVND (reference sequence). The CDR3 runs to 15 residues. The CDR3 sequence is CASSPIAGRTDTQYF. In DNA form, the CDR3 reads TGTGCCAGTAGTCCCATAGCGGGACGCACAGATACGCAGTATTTT.

The V call is TRBV12-3 or TRBV12-4, the J call TRBJ2-5, with TRBD1 matching over 8 bases. CDR3 size: 13 residues. The J segment lost 4 bases and the V segment lost 2 bases, leaving 0 bases of the junction unmatched. CDR3 in amino acids: CASSLTGGETQYF. For the CDR3, the DNA is TGTGCCAGCAGTTTAACAGGGGGAGAGACCCAGTACTTC.